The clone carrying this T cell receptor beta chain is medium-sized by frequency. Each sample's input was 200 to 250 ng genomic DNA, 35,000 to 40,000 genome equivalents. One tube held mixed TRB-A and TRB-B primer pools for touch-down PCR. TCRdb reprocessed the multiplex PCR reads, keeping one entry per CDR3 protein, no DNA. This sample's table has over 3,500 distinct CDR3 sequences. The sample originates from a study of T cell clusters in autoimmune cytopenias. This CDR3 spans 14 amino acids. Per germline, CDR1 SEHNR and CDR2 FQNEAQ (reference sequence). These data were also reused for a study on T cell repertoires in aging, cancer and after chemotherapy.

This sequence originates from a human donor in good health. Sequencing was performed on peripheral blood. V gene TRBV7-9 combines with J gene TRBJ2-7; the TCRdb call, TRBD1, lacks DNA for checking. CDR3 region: CASSFTGAVYEQYF.